Following are 16 T cell receptor beta chains from one sample sequenced in a study of blood T cell repertoires in COVID-19 (dated by TCRdb to 2019 to 2021). The library was built by means of the immunoSEQ multiplex PCR assay. TCRdb took over this immuneACCESS table, retaining in-frame rearrangements with V and J assigned. Such tables are incomplete; in checked studies, under half of the missing clones stem from an unresolved V gene, and the remainder is unexplained. The sample table shows roughly 340,000 clones, and around nine tenths are seen once. The ten biggest clones cover around 3.5% of the sample. Sequencing was carried out using peripheral blood. These receptors were taken from a woman under 30 who had recovered from COVID-19.

A single count supports this clone. The chain uses TRBV7-2 and TRBJ1-6; TRBD1 matches 7 bases. Per the germline V gene, CDR1 is SGHTA and CDR2 is FQGNSA. The V gene end was trimmed by 3 bases and the J gene end by 8 bases; junction bases not matched to a gene: 10. This CDR3 is 16 amino acids long. CDR3: CASSFPRQGAHSPLHF. The CDR3 DNA follows: TGTGCCAGCAGCTTCCCAAGACAGGGTGCGCATTCACCCCTCCACTTT. Full variable domain (outside the CDR3, taken from reference TRBV7-2 and TRBJ1-6): GAGVSQSPSNKVTEKGKDVELRCDPISGHTALYWYRQSLGQGLEFLIYFQGNSAPDKSGLPSDRFSAERTGGSVSTLTIQRTQQEDSAVYLCASSFPRQGAHSPLHFGNGTRLTVT.

V is TRBV24-1 and J is TRBJ1-1, with TRBD1 as a possible D gene (6 bases). This CDR3 comprises 14 residues. CDR1 and CDR2 (germline): KGHDR, SFDVKD. The V gene lost 0 bases and the J gene lost 6 bases, with 10 bases spanning the gap. The CDR3 nucleotides read TGTGCCACCAGTGATTTGTGGACAGTAGCTGAAGCTTTCTTT. Amino acids: CATSDLWTVAEAFF.

The chain recombines TRBV11-3 with TRBJ2-5; the D gene is possibly TRBD2 (6 bases). CDR1 SGHNT and CDR2 YENEEA come from the germline V gene. Trimming cost V 3 bases and J 2 bases, with 10 bases left between them. The CDR3 is 14 residues long. CDR3 nucleotide sequence: TGTGCCAGCAGCTTGGGCGGGAATCAAGAGACCCAGTACTTC. Its protein product is CASSLGGNQETQYF.

V is TRBV2 and J is TRBJ2-1; 10 nucleotides align to TRBD2. The CDR3 has 17 residues. Germline CDR1 reads SNHLY; CDR2 reads FYNNEI. With 4 bases clipped from V and 5 bases from J, the junction kept 11 bases outside the gene matches. CDR3 DNA sequence: TGTGCCAGCAGTGGGGCCGTCGCTAGCGGGAGACACAATGAGCAGTTCTTC. Translation gives CASSGAVASGRHNEQFF.

The chain links TRBV5-1 to TRBJ1-6; TRBD1 matches at 9 bases. After removal of 0 bases from V and 10 bases from J, the junction contained 8 bases not matched to a gene. This CDR3 comprises 16 residues. The germline gives CDR1 SGHRS, CDR2 YFSETQ. This CDR3 is CASSLEGTGLRSPLHF. The CDR3, as DNA: TGCGCCAGCAGCTTGGAAGGGACAGGGCTTAGGTCACCCCTCCACTTT.

Only a few counts were recorded for this clone. This chain connects TRBV7-2 to TRBJ2-1; 13 bases are shared with TRBD2. J gave up 7 bases and V 6 bases, and 6 bases lay outside the gene matches. The CDR3 consists of 15 residues. Germline CDR1 and CDR2: SGHTA and FQGNSA. DNA of the CDR3: TGTGCCAGCAGACCGGGACTAGCGGGATTTAATGAGCAGTTCTTC. Its translation: CASRPGLAGFNEQFF.

The genes are TRBV6-5 and TRBJ2-5; D ambiguous. CDR1 is MNHEY, CDR2 SVGAGI, per germline. Trimming stripped 3 bases from V and 5 bases from J, with 16 bases between. This CDR3 is 15 amino acids long. The DNA for the CDR3 is TGTGCCAGCAGTTATTCTAGAGCGATTGGGGAGACCCAGTACTTC. This encodes CASSYSRAIGETQYF.

This clone was seen only once. The chain joins TRBV7-9 to TRBJ2-3; D is uncertain. The CDR3 covers 13 residues. Germline CDR1 is SEHNR and CDR2 is FQNEAQ (reference sequence). V was clipped by 4 bases and J by 3 bases, with 8 bases between them. In DNA, the CDR3 is TGTGCCAGCAGCTACGTGAGAACAGATACGCAGTATTTT. This encodes CASSYVRTDTQYF.

The V and J genes are TRBV10-1 and TRBJ2-1; D may be TRBD2 (6 bases). The V gene lost 0 bases and the J gene lost 8 bases, with 11 bases spanning the gap. Germline V CDR1 and CDR2: WNHNN, SYGVQD (reference sequence). The CDR3 is 14 residues long. CDR3 protein: CASSESGRRDEQFF. CDR3 nucleotides: TGCGCCAGCAGTGAGTCCGGGCGGAGGGATGAGCAGTTCTTC.

The J gene is TRBJ2-5, the V gene TRBV24-1; 9 bases map to TRBD2. The germline gives CDR1 KGHDR, CDR2 SFDVKD. The J segment lost 1 base and the V segment lost 3 bases, leaving 5 bases of the junction unmatched. The CDR3 has 16 amino acids. CDR3 region: CATSDDNSGGQETQYF. The DNA for the CDR3 is TGTGCCACCAGTGATGATAATAGCGGGGGCCAAGAGACCCAGTACTTC.

The chain combines TRBV24-1 with TRBJ1-5; D not certain. The CDR3 is 15 amino acids. Trimming stripped 8 bases from V and 3 bases from J, with 16 bases between. Germline V gives CDR1 KGHDR, CDR2 SFDVKD. This CDR3 reads CATNPLPRDNQPQHF. The CDR3 bases are TGTGCCACCAATCCACTACCACGGGACAATCAGCCCCAGCATTTT.

The chain uses TRBV10-3 and TRBJ1-1; unclear D gene. Between the trimmed V and J ends, which lost 5 bases and 4 bases, there was a span of 17 bases. This CDR3 comprises 15 residues. Germline-derived CDR1 and CDR2 are ENHRY and SYGVKD. DNA for the CDR3: TGTGCCATCAGTTCCGCCCCGGGGTCGGGCACTGAAGCTTTCTTT. It encodes CAISSAPGSGTEAFF.

The CDR3 loop is CASRRQGDRTDTQYF. DNA for the CDR3: TGTGCCAGCAGACGACAGGGGGATCGCACAGATACGCAGTATTTT. This chain connects TRBV2 to TRBJ2-3; 9 bases align to TRBD1. Unmatched junction bases numbered 5, after V lost 6 bases and J lost 1 base. This CDR3 spans 15 amino acids. Germline values: CDR1 SNHLY, CDR2 FYNNEI. Using reference TRBV2 and TRBJ2-3 for the parts outside the CDR3, the full variable domain is EPEVTQTPSHQVTQMGQEVILRCVPISNHLYFYWYRQILGQKVEFLVSFYNNEISEKSEIFDDQFSVERPDGSNFTLKIRSTKLEDSAMYFCASRRQGDRTDTQYFGPGTRLTVL.

The chain has TRBV3-1 (or the pseudogene TRBV3-2) and TRBJ2-6, with D tentatively TRBD1 (5 bases). Germline CDR1 LGHDT, CDR2 YNNKEL (reference sequence). The CDR3 is 16 residues long. Trimming left V 4 bases short and J 0 bases short, with 10 bases between. CDR3 coding DNA: TGTGCCAGCAGCCCGACAGCCTACTCTGGGGCCAACGTCCTGACTTTC. As protein: CASSPTAYSGANVLTF.

This sequence joins TRBV7-6 and TRBJ1-3; 9 nucleotides align to TRBD1. In germline, CDR1 is SGHVS, CDR2 FNYEAQ. With V trimmed by 5 bases and J by 0 bases, 5 bases remained unmatched. The CDR3 length is 16 residues. The CDR3 sequence: CASSPPGQGSGNTIYF. DNA of the CDR3: TGTGCCAGCAGCCCGCCGGGACAGGGCTCTGGAAACACCATATATTTT.

The V gene is TRBV9, the J gene TRBJ1-1; D unresolved. Per the germline V gene, CDR1 is SGDLS and CDR2 is YYNGEE. The ends were cut back, 0 bases at V and 1 base at J, with 19 bases in the middle. CDR3 length: 18 amino acids. The CDR3 loop is CASSVALPTPAGNTEAFF. The DNA of the CDR3 is TGTGCCAGCAGCGTAGCTTTGCCCACCCCCGCCGGGAACACTGAAGCTTTCTTT.